These 29 T cell receptor beta chains were sequenced from one sample in a study of blood T cell repertoires in COVID-19 (dated by TCRdb to the early 2020s). Library method: the immunoSEQ multiplex PCR assay. This is the immuneACCESS table as TCRdb keeps it, with only in-frame sequences that have V and J called. A part of the clones is gone; compared with another copy, unresolved V genes explain less than half, and the rest is unexplained. In this sample the table shows approximately 58,000 clones, 75% to 90% of which occur a single time. The biggest ten clones account for roughly 30% of the sample. Specimen: peripheral blood. The receptors originated from a man in his sixties with COVID-19, enrolled during active disease.

V and J are TRBV7-9 and TRBJ1-6, with a tentative D call TRBD1 (5 bases). Germline CDR1 is SEHNR and CDR2 is FQNEAQ (reference sequence). V lost 3 bases to trimming and J lost 7 bases, with 7 bases between them. This CDR3 is built from 13 residues. For the CDR3, the DNA is TGTGCCAGCAGCTTGGGACTGAATTCACCCCTCCACTTT. Protein sequence: CASSLGLNSPLHF. The complete variable domain, with remaining parts taken from reference TRBV7-9 and TRBJ1-6, reads DTGVSQNPRHKITKRGQNVTFRCDPISEHNRLYWYRQTLGQGPEFLTYFQNEAQLEKSRLLSDRFSAERPKGSFSTLEIQRTEQGDSAMYLCASSLGLNSPLHFGNGTRLTVT.

The rearrangement links TRBV4-3 to TRBJ2-5, with D hard to call. Between the trimmed V and J ends, which lost 0 bases and 5 bases, there was a span of 7 bases. In germline, CDR1 is LGHNA, CDR2 YSLEER. CDR3 size: 13 residues. CDR3 nucleotide sequence: TGCGCCAGCAGCCAAGATCTGCAGGAGACCCAGTACTTC. Translated, it gives CASSQDLQETQYF.

The chain combines TRBV29-1 with TRBJ2-1; tentatively, D is TRBD2 (6 bases). The CDR3 runs 13 residues. The ends were cut back, 7 bases at V and 3 bases at J, with 13 bases in the middle. Looked up from germline, CDR1 is SQVTM and CDR2 is ANQGSEA. The CDR3 DNA sequence: TGCAGCGACCGGGACTCCGGCTACAATGAGCAGTTCTTC. Translation: CSDRDSGYNEQFF.

The V and J genes are TRBV19 and TRBJ1-5; perhaps TRBD1 as D (5 bases). Between the trimmed V and J ends, which lost 3 bases and 11 bases, there was a span of 23 bases. The CDR3 runs to 16 residues. From germline, CDR1 is LNHDA and CDR2 SQIVND (reference sequence). CDR3 DNA: TGTGCCAGTAGTATGGTAAGGGCAGACAGAATGGGGTCCCAGCATTTT. This encodes CASSMVRADRMGSQHF. The full variable domain, completed using reference TRBV19 and TRBJ1-5, is DGGITQSPKYLFRKEGQNVTLSCEQNLNHDAMYWYRQDPGQGLRLIYYSQIVNDFQKGDIAEGYSVSREKKESFPLTVTSAQKNPTAFYLCASSMVRADRMGSQHFGDGTRLSIL.

This clone was seen ten or more times. The chain recombines TRBV6-5 with TRBJ1-4, with D perhaps TRBD1 (6 bases). Trimming cost V 0 bases and J 5 bases, with 13 bases left between them. The germline CDR1 and CDR2 sequences are MNHEY and SVGAGI. The CDR3 length is 16 residues. The DNA for the CDR3 is TGTGCCAGCAGTTACTCCCCACAGGGTGGAAATGAAAAACTGTTTTTT. Translating gives CASSYSPQGGNEKLFF.

This clone appeared a few times. This chain uses TRBV6-5 with TRBJ1-6; D call uncertain. The V gene's germline CDR1 is MNHEY and CDR2 SVGAGI. Trimming pared 2 bases from V and 7 bases from J, leaving 6 bases between. This CDR3 spans 13 amino acids. CDR3 region: CASSYDRNSPLHF. The CDR3 DNA is TGTGCCAGCAGTTACGATCGGAATTCACCCCTCCACTTT.

The chain uses TRBV27 and TRBJ2-7; 8 bases agree with TRBD2. The CDR3 runs 16 residues. The V gene end was trimmed by 9 bases and the J gene end by 4 bases; junction bases not matched to a gene: 17. Germline V gene lookup returns CDR1 MNHEY and CDR2 SMNVEV (reference sequence). The CDR3 nucleotides are TGTGCCAGGGTTCCTGACCCGAGCGGGAGCCGGTACGAGCAGTACTTC. Encoded protein: CARVPDPSGSRYEQYF.

CDR3 coding DNA: TGTGCCAGCTCACCCGGGAACACCGGGGAGCTGTTTTTT. Its translation: CASSPGNTGELFF. V is TRBV18 and J is TRBJ2-2, with no clear D. The CDR3 extends over 13 amino acids. Looked up from germline, CDR1 is KGHSH and CDR2 is LQKENI. The ends were cut back, 3 bases at V and 1 base at J, with 3 bases in the middle.

The chain employs TRBV19 and TRBJ2-7; 8 bases agree with TRBD2. Trimming removed 6 bases from V and 6 bases from J; junction bases left unmatched: 16. The CDR3 is made up of 16 amino acids. CDR1 is LNHDA, CDR2 SQIVND, per germline (reference sequence). The CDR3 loop is CASRSSGELRGGEQYF. CDR3 in DNA: TGTGCCAGTAGGAGTAGCGGGGAACTACGGGGCGGCGAGCAGTACTTC.

The chain's CDR3 is CSVERWPGFGYTF. The CDR3 DNA is TGCAGCGTTGAACGGTGGCCGGGATTCGGCTACACCTTC. V and J are TRBV29-1 and TRBJ1-2; D ambiguous. The V and J ends lost 2 bases and 8 bases respectively, with 15 bases between them. Germline V lookup: CDR1 SQVTM, CDR2 ANQGSEA. The CDR3 is 13 amino acids.

As for this clone: A much larger clonotype is one base distant, so this may be a read error. The sample has other DNA sequences that encode this CDR3 too. The chain joins TRBV3-1 (or the pseudogene TRBV3-2) to TRBJ1-3, with 7 bases aligning to TRBD1. The CDR3 extends over 15 amino acids. V lost 2 bases, J lost 2 bases, and 3 bases stayed unmatched. The V gene's germline CDR1 is LGHDT and CDR2 YNNKEL (reference sequence). The CDR3 reads CASSQNTGAGNTIYF. The CDR3 coding sequence is TGTGCCAGCAGCCAAAATACAGGGGCTGGAAACACCATATATTTT.

The chain combines TRBV4-2 with TRBJ2-1, with 8 bases that match TRBD2. V shed 4 bases, J shed 10 bases, and the junction held 9 bases outside the gene matches. Looked up from germline, CDR1 is LGHNA and CDR2 is YNFKEQ. The CDR3 is 14 residues long. The DNA for the CDR3 is TGTGCCAGCAGCCTCGGGACGCCTAGCGGGGAGCAGTTCTTC. Translating gives CASSLGTPSGEQFF.

The J gene is TRBJ1-6, the V gene TRBV10-3; TRBD1 aligns across 7 bases. The CDR3 has 16 amino acids. The ends lost 0 bases at V and 7 bases at J; junction bases unmatched: 6. CDR1 is ENHRY and CDR2 is SYGVKD in the germline V gene. The CDR3 DNA is TGTGCCATCAGTGAGTCGACAGGGTCGGGCAATTCACCCCTCCACTTT. It is translated as CAISESTGSGNSPLHF.

The chain has TRBV3-1 (or the pseudogene TRBV3-2) and TRBJ1-2; D ambiguous. CDR1 is LGHDT and CDR2 is YNNKEL in the germline V gene (reference sequence). V lost 3 bases, J lost 0 bases, and 11 bases lay in between. There are 15 residues in the CDR3. For the CDR3, the DNA is TGTGCCAGCAGCCATTTTAAGGCGGCTAACTATGGCTACACCTTC. This codes for CASSHFKAANYGYTF.

The chain has TRBV5-4 and TRBJ1-6; D remains ambiguous. Trimming took off 0 bases at V and 8 bases at J, with 6 bases between the two ends. The CDR3 contains 13 residues. Germline-derived CDR1 and CDR2 are SGHNT and YYREEE (reference sequence). CDR3 bases: TGTGCCAGCAGCTTGGGTACAGATTCACCCCTCCACTTT. This translates into CASSLGTDSPLHF.

V and J are TRBV5-6 and TRBJ2-1; tentatively, D is TRBD2 (6 bases). V was pared by 0 bases and J by 2 bases, with 9 bases between. In germline, CDR1 is SGHDT, CDR2 YYEEEE. The CDR3 spans 15 residues. CDR3 region: CASSLDAGTYNEQFF. CDR3 nucleotides: TGTGCCAGCAGCTTGGACGCGGGGACCTACAATGAGCAGTTCTTC. Using reference TRBV5-6 and TRBJ2-1 for the parts outside the CDR3, the full variable domain is DAGVTQSPTHLIKTRGQQVTLRCSPKSGHDTVSWYQQALGQGPQFIFQYYEEEERQRGNFPDRFSGHQFPNYSSELNVNALLLGDSALYLCASSLDAGTYNEQFFGPGTRLTVL.

The V gene is TRBV5-1, the J gene TRBJ2-5; the match to TRBD1 covers 7 bases. The CDR3 length is 15 residues. The V segment lost 4 bases and the J segment 2 bases; nucleotides outside the gene matches: 8. Germline CDR1 SGHRS, CDR2 YFSETQ. CDR3 residues: CASSPQRGPQETQYF. The CDR3 region has the DNA TGCGCCAGCAGCCCCCAGAGGGGGCCGCAAGAGACCCAGTACTTC.

The V and J genes are TRBV10-3 and TRBJ2-7, with 9 bases matching TRBD2. This CDR3 contains 16 residues. Germline V gives CDR1 ENHRY, CDR2 SYGVKD. J was trimmed by 2 bases and V by 4 bases; bases with no gene match: 9. CDR3 DNA sequence: TGTGCCATCAGTGGCGGTGGCGGGAGGGGTGCCTACGAGCAGTACTTC. It codes for CAISGGGGRGAYEQYF.

This chain uses TRBV29-1 with TRBJ2-7; a weak D match, TRBD2 (5 bases). The V end was cut by 4 bases, the J end by 0 bases, with 7 bases between. Germline CDR1 reads SQVTM; CDR2 reads ANQGSEA. The CDR3 contains 12 residues. The CDR3 region is CSVAGDSYEQYF. The DNA for the CDR3 is TGCAGCGTTGCCGGGGACTCCTACGAGCAGTACTTC.

The J gene is TRBJ1-2, the V gene TRBV11-2; D ambiguous. Germline lookup yields CDR1 SGHAT and CDR2 FQNNGV. The CDR3 is 13 amino acids. V was shortened by 1 base and J by 3 bases, with 6 bases between the two germline ends. CDR3 region: CASSLASYYGYTF. DNA of the CDR3: TGTGCCAGCAGCTTAGCCAGTTACTATGGCTACACCTTC.

The gene calls are TRBV4-2 and TRBJ2-3; D not resolved. With 1 base removed from V and 4 bases from J, the gap between germline ends came to 6 bases. This CDR3 is built from 13 residues. Germline V gives CDR1 LGHNA, CDR2 YNFKEQ. Here the CDR3 DNA reads TGTGCCAGCAGCCAAGGCCTAGCAGATACGCAGTATTTT. It encodes CASSQGLADTQYF.

V is TRBV27 and J is TRBJ2-7; 10 bases map to TRBD2. V dropped 3 bases and J dropped 4; count of bases not matched to a gene: 6. Germline V CDR1 and CDR2: MNHEY, SMNVEV (reference sequence). The CDR3 sequence is 15 residues long. The DNA for the CDR3 is TGTGCCAGCAGTTTTAGGGTAGCGGGGGGTTACGAGCAGTACTTC. Its translation: CASSFRVAGGYEQYF.

This chain uses TRBV5-5 with TRBJ2-3; 11 bases are shared with TRBD2. CDR3 length: 16 amino acids. Germline CDR1 reads SGHKS; CDR2 reads YYEKEE (reference sequence). J was trimmed by 5 bases and V by 1 base; bases with no gene match: 6. As DNA, the CDR3 is TGTGCCAGCAGCTTGAATATAGCGGGAGGGTTAGATACGCAGTATTTT. Translating gives CASSLNIAGGLDTQYF.

This chain uses TRBV2 with TRBJ2-1; TRBD2 agrees at 11 bases. The V segment lost 6 bases and the J segment 8 bases; nucleotides outside the gene matches: 9. There are 15 residues in the CDR3. CDR1 SNHLY and CDR2 FYNNEI come from the germline V gene. CDR3 nucleotide sequence: TGTGCCAGCAGCGAGATTAGCGGGGGGGCCCATGAGCAGTTCTTC. It specifies CASSEISGGAHEQFF.

This clone was detected only a few times. The chain carries TRBV4-1 and TRBJ2-1; D call uncertain. This CDR3 is built from 14 residues. With 1 base removed from V and 9 bases from J, the gap between germline ends came to 13 bases. Germline V lookup: CDR1 MGHRA, CDR2 YSYEKL. Written as DNA, the CDR3 is TGCGCCAGCAGCCAAGCCGAACTCATACCTGAGCAGTTCTTC. Its protein is CASSQAELIPEQFF.

This clone was seen just once. This chain joins TRBV2 and TRBJ1-1; 7 bases are shared with TRBD1. The CDR3 length is 15 residues. Germline-derived CDR1 and CDR2 are SNHLY and FYNNEI. V was clipped by 2 bases and J by 5 bases; unmatched bases: 8. CDR3 sequence: CASSERQGVRTEAFF. The CDR3 DNA reads TGTGCCAGCAGTGAACGGCAGGGGGTACGAACTGAAGCTTTCTTT.

This sequence joins TRBV5-1 and TRBJ1-2; D is uncertain. V lost 0 bases to trimming and J lost 3 bases, with 6 bases between them. The CDR3 is 13 residues long. Germline-derived CDR1 and CDR2 are SGHRS and YFSETQ. For the CDR3, the DNA is TGCGCCAGCAGCTTGGAAAACTACTATGGCTACACCTTC. Translation: CASSLENYYGYTF.

The chain couples TRBV29-1 to TRBJ2-2, with D possibly TRBD2 on 6 matching bases. The CDR3 is 12 residues long. In germline, CDR1 is SQVTM, CDR2 ANQGSEA. Trimming took 3 bases from V and 7 from J, leaving 9 bases between them. The CDR3 region has the DNA TGCAGCGTTGATGGGGAGGACGGGGAGCTGTTTTTT. Its protein is CSVDGEDGELFF.

Remarks on this clone: One end of the junction fails to match germline, which may point to a read error. This sample also contains other DNA sequences that code for the same CDR3. The chain's CDR3 is CASRSPTSIEQYF. The DNA for the CDR3 is TGTGCTAGCAGAAGTCCGACTAGCATCGAGCAGTACTTC. The rearrangement uses TRBV12-3 or TRBV12-4 and TRBJ2-7; 7 bases agree with TRBD2. CDR3 length: 13 residues.